This entry is about one T cell receptor beta chain. This sample was included in a study of early T cells in non-severe SARS-CoV-2 infection. Trimming cost V 4 bases and J 4 bases; bases outside gene matches: 4. Germline V gene data show CDR1 as LNHDA and CDR2 as SQIVND (reference sequence). The CDR3 has 14 amino acids. In TCRdb, the 5' RACE reads were re-called with MiXCR into one record per CDR3 protein. This table has about 48,000 distinct CDR3 sequences, 6% to 8% appearing once. This sequence originates from an adult who was a healthcare worker with PCR-confirmed SARS-CoV-2 infection or an uninfected control (not recorded which). Sequencing input: whole blood. This chain connects TRBV19 to TRBJ1-5; 7 nucleotides align to TRBD1. For the CDR3, the DNA is TGTGCCAGTAGTAGGGGACAGTGGAATCAGCCCCAGCATTTT. Translation: CASSRGQWNQPQHF.